This T cell receptor (beta chain) was identified in a study of T-cell memory formation after mild COVID-19. Study as a whole: Clusters were largely donor specific. Broader study findings: The SARS-CoV-2 specificity of second-wave clones reaching peak at day 37 remained unverified. That cross-reactive memory joined was suggested by some responding clones appearing in pre-infection memory. Clones that shrank (day 15 to 85) were balanced CD4/CD8, whereas later expanders leaned CD4+.

Germline V gene data show CDR1 as LGHNA and CDR2 as YNFKEQ. Germline trimming cut 7 bases from V and 4 bases from J; bases unmatched to any gene: 6. This CDR3 comprises 13 residues. TCRdb used MiXCR to reprocess the 5' RACE reads, holding one entry per CDR3 protein. The table lists hundreds of thousands of distinct CDR3 sequences, around a sixth of them singletons. This clonotype was picked up a small number of times. Its antigen is unknown. The chain is built from TRBV4-2 and TRBJ2-5; 7 bases map to TRBD2. The sequence was collected from a man younger than 35 who had mild COVID-19 (a few samples of this study predate the infection). Cell type and time point are not known. Specimen: PBMCs or a T cell subset sorted from them (not recorded which). The CDR3: CASTLGEGETQYF. The CDR3 DNA reads TGTGCCAGCACCCTGGGGGAGGGAGAGACCCAGTACTTC.